This TCR beta chain was sequenced for a study of T cells in Graves' hyperthyroidism and ophthalmopathy (dated by TCRdb to between 2018 and 2021). For the study in its entirety: Peripheral blood was sampled at the time of initial diagnosis, prior to any treatment. To identify distinguishing TCR V-J signatures, a discovery cohort of about 95 patients was used, comprising 43 with Graves' ophthalmopathy and some 57 with stable Graves' hyperthyroidism. For training and testing, the 95 to 100 patients in the discovery cohort were randomly divided in a 7:3 ratio. Once sampling was done, hyperthyroidism patients were given methimazole at a starting dose of 30 mg daily, whereas ophthalmopathy patients were given high-dose intravenous methylprednisolone. According to the paper, TCR Vbeta CDR3 sequencing was carried out on more than 120 peripheral blood samples, which came from 40 to 45 ophthalmopathy, 80 or so hyperthyroidism and some 17 progressor patients. Prospective prediction of ophthalmopathy was tested in an independent validation cohort of fewer than 20 hyperthyroidism patients and some 17 patients who later progressed to ophthalmopathy. In addition, the study compared T-cell repertoires in thyroid tissue and in blood from about 6 Graves' hyperthyroidism patients. The full study reports these points: A 13 V-J signature model separated ophthalmopathy from stable hyperthyroidism, with roughly 88% sensitivity and around 84% specificity in cross-validation and 80%/75% in testing. No statistical method was used to set the sample size in advance, and investigators knew the group allocation. In validation, progression to ophthalmopathy was predicted by the model with 70.59% sensitivity and roughly 72% specificity, a median of approximately 6.5 months before onset. Most expanded thyroid clonotypes (frequency above 0.001) were also detected in blood, suggesting blood repertoires may reflect thyroid immune responses.

TCR beta CDR3 regions were amplified from RNA transcripts. The TCR CDR3 was subjected to a first round of RT-PCR using the HTBI primer set and the Qiagen OneStep RT-PCR kit. A second multiplex PCR round built the libraries, followed by size selection and purification. Sequencing of the libraries was done on an Illumina HiSeq2000 using paired-end 100 bp reads. In the original analysis: SOAPnuke was used to process the raw data, removing reads that contained adapters or uncalled bases, had a mean Phred below 15, or lacked an exact match to the constant primer or identifier. High-quality paired reads were merged using COPE v1.2.5, and each unique nucleotide sequence was defined as a clonotype. MiTCR v1.1 was used to align the clonotypes against IMGT TRBV, TRBD and TRBJ reference segments. The analysis included only V-J combinations with a frequency above 0.0001, which together covered around 99% of the repertoires. The TCS score was defined as F50 (clonal expansion) divided by E x V (chaos), with BLOSUM62-based TCRdist calculated between CDR3 peptides within each V-J. Welch's t-statistics and random forest reduced approximately 520 V-J features to fewer than 15, which were used in a naive Bayes classifier (R e1071). The public reads were run again by TCRdb, first through fastp at Q25 and then through MiXCR, and only productive beta chains were kept. One record per CDR3 amino acid sequence lists the most common genes and DNA. TCRdb's processing, not the authors' own work, is the source of the V and J calls. The sample table shows a few hundred thousand distinct CDR3 sequences, and approximately 15% are seen once. The ten largest make up roughly 3.3% of the sample.

CDR1 and CDR2 (KGHSH, LQKENI) derive from the germline V gene. The trim is 3 bases for V and 0 bases for J, with a gap of 7 bases between the germline ends. CDR3 length: 14 amino acids, cysteine to phenylalanine. The kept DNA is CDR3 alone, 42 bases in frame from the first base. This clonotype occurred many times. Its antigen specificity is not known. Base-call qualities are not available, and no considerably larger clone is one nucleotide away. Ophthalmopathy patients had moderately to severely active disease, Clinical Activity Score of at least 3, NOSPECS grade of at least 4, and duration under 3 months. Exclusion was applied to patients with uncontrolled infections, other autoimmune diseases, pregnancy or lactation. Diagnoses were established on the basis of clinical symptoms, serum thyroxine and TRAb, thyroid ultrasound, and orbital computed tomography. Ficoll-Paque density gradient centrifugation was used to isolate PBMCs from around 10 ml of fresh peripheral blood. Total RNA was extracted using Trizol reagent, and RNA quality was assessed on an Agilent 2100 Bioanalyzer.

The source material was blood. The chain was built from TRBV18 and TRBJ2-3, with the identity of the D gene unclear. This clonotype was obtained from a middle-aged woman with Graves' ophthalmopathy. The bases are TGTGCCAGCTCACCGATGACTAGCACAGATACGCAGTATTTT. This yields the protein CASSPMTSTDTQYF. With the portions outside the CDR3 filled from the reference TRBV18 and TRBJ2-3 genes, the complete variable region becomes NAGVMQNPRHLVRRRGQEARLRCSPMKGHSHVYWYRQLPEEGLKFMVYLQKENIIDESGMPKERFSAEFPKEGPSILRIQQVVRGDSAAYFCASSPMTSTDTQYFGPGTRLTVL.